This T cell receptor (beta chain) was captured by sequencing in a study of Ad26.COV2.S vaccination and SARS-CoV-2 variants. As for the study in general: The donor participated in the COV1001 trial, in its Ad26.COV2.S arm. Study-level findings and limits: Possible underestimation of total T cell responses by the TCR breadth and depth analyses was noted.

CDR3 length: 15 amino acids. CDR1 is SGDLS, CDR2 YYNGEE, per germline. V was clipped by 3 bases and J by 3 bases; unmatched bases: 8. Note on this clone: Its antigen remains unidentified.

Clones were sequenced by immunoSEQ multiplex PCR, and TCRdb holds only the in-frame ones, with some missing. The sample consists of some 340,000 clones, just under 85% of them appearing once. Indicated treatment: roughly 20 received Ad26.COV2.S at low or high dose, single or two shots; 5 received placebo; per-sample allocation not given. Sampling took place 63 days after the first vaccine or placebo injection. The donor's status was that of an adult aged 18-55 years in Boston. Expressing Wuhan-strain SARS-CoV-2 spike, an Ad26 vector served as the vaccine. The sequence came from a person between 18 and 65 years old who received the Ad26.COV2.S COVID-19 vaccine or a placebo. The chain joins TRBV9 to TRBJ2-5; 7 nucleotides line up with TRBD1. The sample here was peripheral blood, taken in a trial of Ad26.COV2.S vaccine versus placebo. CDR3 DNA sequence: TGTGCCAGCAGCGAGTGGGACAGCATGAAAGAGACCCAGTACTTC. Amino acids: CASSEWDSMKETQYF. Combining the CDR3 with reference TRBV9 and TRBJ2-5 gives the whole variable domain DSGVTQTPKHLITATGQRVTLRCSPRSGDLSVYWYQQSLDQGLQFLIQYYNGEERAKGNILERFSAQQFPDLHSELNLSSLELGDSALYFCASSEWDSMKETQYFGPGTRLLVL.